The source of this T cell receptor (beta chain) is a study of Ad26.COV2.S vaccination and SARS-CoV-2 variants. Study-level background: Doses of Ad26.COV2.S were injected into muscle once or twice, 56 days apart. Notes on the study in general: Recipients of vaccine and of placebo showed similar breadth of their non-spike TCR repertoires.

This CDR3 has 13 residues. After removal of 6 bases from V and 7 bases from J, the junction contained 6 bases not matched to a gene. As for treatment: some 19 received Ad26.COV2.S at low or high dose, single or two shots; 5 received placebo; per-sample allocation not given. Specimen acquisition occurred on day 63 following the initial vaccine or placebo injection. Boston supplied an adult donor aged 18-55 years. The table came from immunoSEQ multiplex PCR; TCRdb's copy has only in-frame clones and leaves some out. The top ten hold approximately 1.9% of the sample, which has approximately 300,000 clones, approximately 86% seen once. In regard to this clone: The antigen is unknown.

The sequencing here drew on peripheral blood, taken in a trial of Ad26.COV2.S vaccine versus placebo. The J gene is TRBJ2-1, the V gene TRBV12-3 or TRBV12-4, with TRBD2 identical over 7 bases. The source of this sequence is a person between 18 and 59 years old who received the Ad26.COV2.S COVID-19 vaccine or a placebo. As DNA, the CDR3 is TGTGCCAGCAGCCACCCGCGGGGGAATGAGCAGTTCTTC. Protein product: CASSHPRGNEQFF.